Presented here are 23 T cell receptor beta chains from one specimen sequenced in a study of cytomegalovirus exposure and HLA in healthy donors. Researchers ran the PCR with 60 Vbeta and 13 Jbeta primers. TCRdb's table, derived via immunoSEQ multiplex PCR, lists solely in-frame clones and lacks some. This table has approximately 210,000 clones, around four fifths appearing once. Sequences were obtained from PBMCs. The receptors derive from a woman aged 40 to 50 in good health and CMV-seronegative.

As concerns this clone: The junction shows a germline mismatch at one end, possibly a read error. The rearrangement joins TRBV7-8 to TRBJ2-1; weak D call: TRBD2 (6 bases). The CDR3 totals 18 residues. Germline values: CDR1 SGHVS, CDR2 FQNEAQ. The CDR3 region has the DNA TGTGCCAGCAGCTTAGGGTACCGGGGGAGGAATCCCTACAGTGAGCAGTTCTTC. Translated, it gives CASSLGYRGRNPYSEQFF.

This clone was detected only once. The CDR3 nucleotides read TGTGCCAGCAGTGACAGGGGGTCTGGGGCCAACGTCCTGACTTTC. Protein sequence: CASSDRGSGANVLTF. This sequence joins TRBV6-1 and TRBJ2-6, with TRBD1 matching 7 bases. The V and J ends lost 3 bases and 1 base, in that order; junction bases with no gene match: 0. Per the germline V gene, CDR1 is MNHNS and CDR2 is SASEGT. The CDR3 consists of 15 residues.

The chain recombines TRBV6-5 with TRBJ1-1; D gene unclear. Trimming removed 3 bases at V and 6 bases at J, with 8 bases between. Germline V gives CDR1 MNHEY, CDR2 SVGAGI. The CDR3 runs to 12 residues. Here the CDR3 DNA reads TGTGCCAGCAGTTATAATTTCGCTGAAGCTTTCTTT. Protein product: CASSYNFAEAFF.

This rearrangement joins TRBV30 to TRBJ1-1; no clear D gene. Per germline, CDR1 GTSNPN and CDR2 SVGIG (reference sequence). V shed 5 bases and J shed 5 bases, with 9 bases lying between them. CDR3 length: 11 residues. The CDR3 DNA reads TGTGCCTGGTGGGCGTTTACTGAAGCTTTCTTT. This translates into CAWWAFTEAFF.

The chain uses TRBV7-6 and TRBJ2-4, with TRBD2 as a possible D gene (7 bases). The CDR3 runs 17 residues. Trimming cost V 5 bases and J 4 bases, with 21 bases left between them. Germline assignment: CDR1 SGHVS and CDR2 FNYEAQ. As DNA, the CDR3 is TGTGCCAGCAGCCCCGCCTCGAGGGGGGGAGGGAAAAACATTCAGTACTTC. Protein product: CASSPASRGGGKNIQYF.

The V gene is TRBV7-2, the J gene TRBJ1-1; D may be TRBD1 (5 bases). CDR1 and CDR2 from the germline V gene are SGHTA and FQGNSA. Trimming removed 3 bases from V and 2 bases from J, with 19 bases in between. The CDR3 extends over 17 amino acids. The CDR3 DNA sequence: TGTGCCAGCAGCTTGGAGTCCCCGGACAATTTCAACACTGAAGCTTTCTTT. This encodes CASSLESPDNFNTEAFF.

The CDR3 is CASSQVPGLSTDTQYF. The CDR3 coding sequence is TGCGCCAGCAGCCAAGTTCCGGGACTGAGCACAGATACGCAGTATTTT. The genes are TRBV5-1 and TRBJ2-3; D may be TRBD2 (6 bases). Germline CDR1 and CDR2: SGHRS and YFSETQ. V gave up 4 bases and J gave up 0 bases, with 15 bases separating them. The CDR3 length is 16 residues.

The chain has TRBV7-8 and TRBJ2-4; 8 positions match TRBD1. V shed 3 bases and J 8 bases; nucleotides not matched to a gene: 6. Germline CDR1 and CDR2: SGHVS and FQNEAQ. This CDR3 region has 14 residues. The CDR3 protein is CASSLTGVQDIQYF. CDR3 sequence (DNA): TGTGCCAGCAGCTTGACAGGGGTACAAGACATTCAGTACTTC.

For the CDR3, the DNA is TGTGCCATCAGGGGGGACTTTTACGAGCAGTACGTC. This translates into CAIRGDFYEQYV. J is TRBJ2-7 and V is TRBV10-3; possible D gene TRBD2, 6 bases. Per germline, CDR1 ENHRY and CDR2 SYGVKD. The V and J ends lost 6 bases and 4 bases respectively, with 10 bases between them. This CDR3 spans 12 amino acids.

The CDR3 nucleotides read TGTGCTAGTGGATCCGACAGGGGCACTGAAGCTTTCTTT. Amino acid sequence: CASGSDRGTEAFF. V and J are TRBV12-5 and TRBJ1-1; the match to TRBD1 covers 8 bases. CDR3 length: 13 amino acids. Germline V gives CDR1 LGHNT, CDR2 FRNRAP. V lost 6 bases, J lost 4 bases, and 4 bases stayed unmatched.

The chain carries TRBV29-1 and TRBJ2-4, with 8 bases identical to TRBD1. Germline values: CDR1 SQVTM, CDR2 ANQGSEA. The CDR3 length is 12 residues. After removal of 7 bases from V and 6 bases from J, the junction contained 5 bases not matched to a gene. The CDR3 nucleotides read TGCAGCGCTGACAGGGGCGGAAACATTCAGTACTTC. It yields the protein CSADRGGNIQYF.

The V and J genes are TRBV9 and TRBJ2-1, with 9 nucleotides matching TRBD1. In germline, CDR1 is SGDLS, CDR2 YYNGEE. J lost 4 bases, V lost 3 bases, and 8 bases had no gene match. The CDR3 covers 16 residues. CDR3 loop: CASSALTGQGYNEQFF. CDR3 DNA sequence: TGTGCCAGCAGCGCACTAACGGGACAGGGATACAATGAGCAGTTCTTC.

CDR3 bases: TGTGCCTGGAGTGTAAGGGAGGACGAGCAGTACTTC. Residues: CAWSVREDEQYF. J is TRBJ2-7 and V is TRBV30, with D possibly TRBD2 on 6 matching bases. Germline CDR1 GTSNPN, CDR2 SVGIG (reference sequence). The CDR3 sequence is 12 residues long. With 0 bases removed from V and 5 bases from J, the gap between germline ends came to 8 bases.

This rearrangement joins TRBV14 to TRBJ1-2, with a tentative D call TRBD1 (5 bases). V gave up 6 bases and J gave up 1 base, with 15 bases separating them. Germline CDR1 is SGHDN and CDR2 is FVKESK. CDR3 length: 15 residues. In DNA, the CDR3 is TGTGCCAGCAGTTACAGGTCAGGAGATAACTATGGCTACACCTTC. As protein: CASSYRSGDNYGYTF. Filled out from reference TRBV14 and TRBJ1-2, the complete variable domain reads EAGVTQFPSHSVIEKGQTVTLRCDPISGHDNLYWYRRVMGKEIKFLLHFVKESKQDESGMPNNRFLAERTGGTYSTLKVQPAELEDSGVYFCASSYRSGDNYGYTFGSGTRLTVV.

This clone was counted only a few times. The rearrangement links TRBV29-1 to TRBJ1-1; D perhaps matches TRBD1 (5 bases). Trimming took off 6 bases at V and 0 bases at J, with 11 bases between the two ends. Germline V gives CDR1 SQVTM, CDR2 ANQGSEA. CDR3 length: 13 amino acids. The chain's CDR3 is CSVRQSLNTEAFF. In DNA form, the CDR3 reads TGCAGCGTGAGACAGTCCCTGAACACTGAAGCTTTCTTT.

The chain links TRBV19 to TRBJ1-5; weak D call: TRBD1 (5 bases). The germline V gene encodes CDR1 LNHDA and CDR2 SQIVND (reference sequence). CDR3 length: 13 residues. V was clipped by 7 bases and J by 5 bases, with 12 bases between them. The CDR3 sequence is CASNTGRYQPQHF. CDR3 in DNA: TGTGCCAGTAATACAGGAAGATATCAGCCCCAGCATTTT.

This chain connects TRBV11-3 to TRBJ1-1; D remains unclear. The CDR3 totals 13 residues. V lost 3 bases and J 7 bases, leaving 12 bases between the germline ends. Germline V lookup: CDR1 SGHNT, CDR2 YENEEA. The CDR3 is CASSFFLNGEAFF. The CDR3 DNA is TGTGCCAGCAGCTTCTTTTTGAACGGTGAAGCTTTCTTT.

This clone was recorded once. V is TRBV7-2 and J is TRBJ2-7, with 8 bases matching TRBD2. The CDR3 length is 15 residues. V gave up 5 bases and J gave up 3 bases; unmatched junction bases: 9. CDR1 is SGHTA and CDR2 is FQGNSA in the germline V gene. In nucleotides, the CDR3 is TGTGCCAGCAGCACCTCCGGGACTAGAGGCTACGAGCAGTACTTC. Translated: CASSTSGTRGYEQYF.

The chain links TRBV6-1 to TRBJ1-1; the match to TRBD1 covers 7 bases. Looked up from germline, CDR1 is MNHNS and CDR2 is SASEGT. V trimming: 7 bases; J trimming: 5 bases; junction bases outside the gene matches: 10. CDR3 length: 14 residues. The CDR3 DNA follows: TGTGCCAGCACCAACGACAGGGTAGAAACTGAAGCTTTCTTT. Translating it yields CASTNDRVETEAFF.

This chain joins TRBV5-1 and TRBJ2-3, with 10 bases that match TRBD2. J gave up 2 bases and V 0 bases, and 15 bases lay outside the gene matches. There are 20 residues in the CDR3. Germline CDR1 SGHRS, CDR2 YFSETQ. The CDR3, as DNA: TGCGCCAGCAGCTTGGGGTCCAGGCTAGCGGGAGTCGGGCACACAGATACGCAGTATTTT. It codes for CASSLGSRLAGVGHTDTQYF.

The chain links TRBV27 to TRBJ2-1; TRBD2 matches 7 bases. V shed 3 bases, J shed 0 bases, and the junction held 5 bases outside the gene matches. The CDR3 totals 16 residues. The germline V gene encodes CDR1 MNHEY and CDR2 SMNVEV (reference sequence). CDR3 DNA: TGTGCCAGCAGTTTCTCCGGGACTACCTCCTACAATGAGCAGTTCTTC. This gives the protein CASSFSGTTSYNEQFF.

The V call is TRBV7-6, the J call TRBJ2-1, with 16 positions matching TRBD2. Per the germline V gene, CDR1 is SGHVS and CDR2 is FNYEAQ. J was trimmed by 9 bases and V by 4 bases; bases with no gene match: 3. The CDR3 loop spans 15 amino acids. The CDR3 spells CASSWGLAGGGEQFF. CDR3 in DNA: TGTGCCAGCAGCTGGGGACTAGCGGGAGGGGGTGAGCAGTTCTTC.

V usage is TRBV7-2 and J usage is TRBJ1-1, with D possibly matching TRBD1 (5 bases). V was cut by 4 bases and J by 5 bases, with 11 bases left in between. CDR1 is SGHTA, CDR2 FQGNSA, per germline. The CDR3 spans 13 residues. The CDR3, as DNA: TGTGCCAGCAGCTCAGGGTTGAGGACTGAAGCTTTCTTT. Protein: CASSSGLRTEAFF.